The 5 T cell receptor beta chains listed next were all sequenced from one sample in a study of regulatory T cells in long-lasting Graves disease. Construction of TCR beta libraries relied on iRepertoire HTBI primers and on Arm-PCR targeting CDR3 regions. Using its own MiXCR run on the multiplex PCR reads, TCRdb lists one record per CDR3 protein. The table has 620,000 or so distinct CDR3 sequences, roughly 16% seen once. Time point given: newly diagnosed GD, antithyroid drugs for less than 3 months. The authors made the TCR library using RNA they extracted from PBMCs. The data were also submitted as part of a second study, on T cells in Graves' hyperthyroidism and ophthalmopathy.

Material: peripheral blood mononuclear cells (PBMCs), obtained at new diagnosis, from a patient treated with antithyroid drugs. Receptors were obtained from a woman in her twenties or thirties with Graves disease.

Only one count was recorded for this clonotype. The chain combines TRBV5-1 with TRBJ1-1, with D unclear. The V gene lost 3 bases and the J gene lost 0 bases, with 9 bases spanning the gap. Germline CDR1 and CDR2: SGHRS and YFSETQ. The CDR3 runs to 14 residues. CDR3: CASSYGILNTEAFF. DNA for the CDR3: TGCGCCAGCAGCTACGGGATACTGAACACTGAAGCTTTCTTT.

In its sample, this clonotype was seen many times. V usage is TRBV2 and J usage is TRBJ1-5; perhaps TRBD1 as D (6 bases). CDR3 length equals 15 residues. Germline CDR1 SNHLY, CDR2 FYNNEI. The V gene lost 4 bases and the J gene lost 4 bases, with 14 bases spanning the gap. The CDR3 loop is CASSGLAGTNQPQHF. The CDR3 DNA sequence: TGTGCCAGCAGTGGGTTGGCAGGGACAAATCAGCCCCAGCATTTT.

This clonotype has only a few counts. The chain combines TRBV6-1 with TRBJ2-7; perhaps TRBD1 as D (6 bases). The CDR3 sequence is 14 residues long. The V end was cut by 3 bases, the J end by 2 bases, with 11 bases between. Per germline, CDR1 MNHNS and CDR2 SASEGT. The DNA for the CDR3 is TGTGCCAGCAGTGATCAGGGGCCGCCCTACGAGCAGTACTTC. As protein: CASSDQGPPYEQYF.

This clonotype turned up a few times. The CDR3 sequence is CASSSAGVPYNEQFF. CDR3 nucleotide sequence: TGTGCCAGCAGCTCGGCGGGAGTCCCCTACAATGAGCAGTTCTTC. The chain is built from TRBV7-3 and TRBJ2-1, with 7 bases fitting TRBD2. Germline CDR1 and CDR2: SGHTA and FQGTGA. The CDR3 consists of 15 residues. The trim removed 4 bases at V and 2 bases at J, leaving 5 bases unmatched.

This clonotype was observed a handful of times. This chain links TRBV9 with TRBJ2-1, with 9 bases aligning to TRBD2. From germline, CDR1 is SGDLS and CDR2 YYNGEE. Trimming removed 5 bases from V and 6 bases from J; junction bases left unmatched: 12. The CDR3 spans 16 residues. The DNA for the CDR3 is TGTGCCAGCAGTTCACCATTAGCGGGAGTTGGCAATGAGCAGTTCTTC. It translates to CASSSPLAGVGNEQFF.